This TCR beta chain was recorded in a study of shared clonotypes between healthy human individuals. The authors split each subset's genomic DNA evenly across several immunoSEQ plates. Sequencing used immunoSEQ multiplex PCR; TCRdb keeps in-frame clones, though not all of them. The sample holds about 180,000 clones, 90% to 95% seen once. Donation came from healthy HIV-negative adults that had no recent acute infections or vaccinations. It was into CD45RA+ naive and CD45RA-negative memory subsets that the CD4+ cells were split. Trimming removed 1 base from V and 1 base from J, with 11 bases in between. Germline CDR1 MGHDK, CDR2 SYGVNS. The CDR3 has 15 residues.

Sample: naive CD4+ T cells sorted from blood. Subset reported: CD45RA+ positively selected. The source of this sequence is a woman aged 25 to 39 in good health. The chain couples TRBV25-1 to TRBJ2-7; D is ambiguous. CDR3 sequence (DNA): TGTGCCAGCAGTGAATCTAATTCCGGTTCCTACGAGCAGTACTTC. Encoded protein: CASSESNSGSYEQYF.